This TCR beta chain was identified during a study of blood T cell repertoires in COVID-19. Study details: Italy, Spain and the United States were the sources of the convalescent and acute COVID-19 samples.

Germline CDR1 is SGDLS and CDR2 is YYNGEE. Trimming took off 4 bases at V and 9 bases at J, with 19 bases between the two ends. This CDR3 spans 14 amino acids. Those who participated ranged in age from roughly 18 to 89 years and resided in about two dozen US areas. Participants classified as exposed had met a COVID-19 case within 2 weeks before study entry. Per the original data handling: Reference gene primers were amplified, and this amplification served to estimate nucleated cell counts. The method was immunoSEQ multiplex PCR; TCRdb's version includes in-frame clones alone and lacks a portion of them. V and J calls and clone size are given by that table; D and trimming were obtained from the DNA. The sample shows roughly 400,000 clones, nearly 90% of them seen only once.

The clonotype comes from a woman in her late teens or twenties who had been exposed to COVID-19. The sequenced material came from PBMCs or T cells enriched from blood (not recorded which). The chain carries TRBV9 and TRBJ1-2, with no clear D. In DNA, the CDR3 is TGTGCCAGCAGCTCCCCTCTACGGGATATAAGCTACACCTTC. It translates to CASSSPLRDISYTF.